This TCR beta chain stems from a study of Graves' ophthalmopathy and Graves' hyperthyroidism. Study at large: Pretreatment peripheral blood was obtained at initial diagnosis.

This clonotype was recorded at least ten times. Cases classed as stable hyperthyroidism had no ophthalmopathy within 18 months of follow-up. A volume of approximately 9.2 ml of fresh peripheral blood supplied the PBMCs. From RNA, the CDR3 regions of TCR beta chains were amplified and sequenced. First-round RT-PCR relied on HTBI primers, and a second-round multiplex PCR came next. A single record per CDR3 protein comes from TCRdb applying MiXCR to the multiplex PCR reads. The data show approximately 380,000 distinct CDR3 sequences, under 25% seen once. The clonotype was recovered from a young woman with stable Graves' hyperthyroidism. The sample consisted of peripheral blood.

CDR3 bases: TGCAGTGCTAGTAGGGGACTAGTTTTATCCTACGAGCAGTACTTC. This encodes CSASRGLVLSYEQYF. The rearrangement links TRBV20-1 to TRBJ2-7, with 8 bases fitting TRBD2. The trim removed 3 bases at V and 1 base at J, leaving 8 bases unmatched. The length of the CDR3 is 15 residues. In germline, CDR1 is DFQATT, CDR2 SNEGSKA (reference sequence).